Shown below are 4 T cell receptor beta chains from a single sample sequenced in a study of graft-versus-host responses after intestinal transplantation. Data came from immunoSEQ multiplex PCR; TCRdb stores just in-frame clones and leaves some out. The sample lists about 88,000 clones, 91% occurring once. Their cognate antigens are unknown. Sequenced material: unstimulated CD4+ T cells sorted from spleen or lymph node cells, taken before transplant. The receptors derive from a human donor who was the organ donor for an intestinal transplant.

The DNA of the CDR3 is TGTGCCAGCAGCCGAGACAGGGGGAAATGGGAGCAGTACTTC. Translating gives CASSRDRGKWEQYF. J is TRBJ2-7 and V is TRBV11-3; 9 bases fit TRBD1. The J segment lost 7 bases and the V segment lost 5 bases, leaving 9 bases of the junction unmatched. Looked up from germline, CDR1 is SGHNT and CDR2 is YENEEA. This CDR3 region has 14 residues.

V and J are TRBV6-5 and TRBJ2-1; the D is unclear. With 6 bases removed from V and 8 bases from J, the gap between germline ends came to 14 bases. CDR1 and CDR2 from the germline V gene are MNHEY and SVGAGI. The CDR3 is made up of 13 amino acids. The chain's CDR3 is CASRTLLSDEQFF. The DNA of the CDR3 is TGTGCCAGCAGGACTCTATTATCGGATGAGCAGTTCTTC.

This clone was found once. V gene TRBV7-9 combines with J gene TRBJ1-4; a weak D match, TRBD1 (5 bases). Trimming left V 5 bases short and J 4 bases short, with 17 bases between. This CDR3 spans 16 amino acids. CDR1 and CDR2 from the germline V gene are SEHNR and FQNEAQ (reference sequence). This CDR3 reads CASSTVGTGYNEKLFF. Here the CDR3 DNA reads TGTGCCAGCAGCACAGTGGGGACTGGATATAATGAAAAACTGTTTTTT.

V gene TRBV4-1 combines with J gene TRBJ2-3, with 11 bases fitting TRBD2. The V segment lost 3 bases and the J segment 5 bases; nucleotides outside the gene matches: 4. The CDR3 runs 15 residues. CDR1 and CDR2 from the germline V gene are MGHRA and YSYEKL. CDR3: CASSHPGTSGDTQYF. For the CDR3, the DNA is TGCGCCAGCAGCCACCCCGGGACTAGCGGAGATACGCAGTATTTT.